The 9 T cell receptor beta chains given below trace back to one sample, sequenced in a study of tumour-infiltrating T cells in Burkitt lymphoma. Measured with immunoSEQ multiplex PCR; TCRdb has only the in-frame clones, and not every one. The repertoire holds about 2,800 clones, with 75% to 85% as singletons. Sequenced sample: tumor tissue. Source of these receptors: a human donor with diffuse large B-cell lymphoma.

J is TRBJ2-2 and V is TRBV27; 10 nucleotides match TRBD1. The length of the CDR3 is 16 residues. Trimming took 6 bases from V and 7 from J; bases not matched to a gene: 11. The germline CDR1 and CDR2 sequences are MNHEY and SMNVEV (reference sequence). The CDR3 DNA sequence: TGTGCCAGCAGCTTTCTGGGACAGGGGTTCGGCGGGGAGCTGTTTTTT. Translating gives CASSFLGQGFGGELFF.

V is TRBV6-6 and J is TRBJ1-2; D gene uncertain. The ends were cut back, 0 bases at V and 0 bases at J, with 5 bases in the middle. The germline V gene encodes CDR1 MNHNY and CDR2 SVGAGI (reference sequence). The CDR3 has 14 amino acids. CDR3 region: CASSYSTANYGYTF. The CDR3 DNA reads TGTGCCAGCAGTTACTCGACCGCTAACTATGGCTACACCTTC.

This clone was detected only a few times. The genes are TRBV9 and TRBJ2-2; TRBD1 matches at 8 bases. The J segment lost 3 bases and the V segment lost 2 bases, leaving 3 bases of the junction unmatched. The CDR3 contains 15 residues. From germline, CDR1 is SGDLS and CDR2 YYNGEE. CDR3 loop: CASSVQGADTGELFF. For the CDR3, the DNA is TGTGCCAGCAGCGTGCAGGGGGCTGACACCGGGGAGCTGTTTTTT.

This chain's CDR3 is CAISVPGQGTNEQFF. CDR3 nucleotides: TGTGCCATCAGTGTACCGGGACAGGGAACGAATGAGCAGTTCTTC. This chain uses TRBV10-3 with TRBJ2-1; 9 bases are a match to TRBD1. Germline V gene sequence: CDR1 ENHRY, CDR2 SYGVKD. CDR3 length: 15 residues. V dropped 4 bases and J dropped 7; count of bases not matched to a gene: 8.

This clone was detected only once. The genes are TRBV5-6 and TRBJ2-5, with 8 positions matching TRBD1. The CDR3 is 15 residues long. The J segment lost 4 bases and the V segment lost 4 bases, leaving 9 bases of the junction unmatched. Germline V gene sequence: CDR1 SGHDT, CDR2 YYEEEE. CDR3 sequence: CASSQSGTGVETQYF. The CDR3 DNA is TGTGCCAGCAGCCAGTCAGGGACAGGCGTAGAGACCCAGTACTTC.

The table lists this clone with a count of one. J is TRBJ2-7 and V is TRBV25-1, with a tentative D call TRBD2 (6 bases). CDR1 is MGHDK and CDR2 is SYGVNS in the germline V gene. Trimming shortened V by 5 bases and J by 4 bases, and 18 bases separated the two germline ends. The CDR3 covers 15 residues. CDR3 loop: CASSTRDPYDYEQYF. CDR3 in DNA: TGTGCCAGCAGTACGCGGGACCCCTACGATTACGAGCAGTACTTC.

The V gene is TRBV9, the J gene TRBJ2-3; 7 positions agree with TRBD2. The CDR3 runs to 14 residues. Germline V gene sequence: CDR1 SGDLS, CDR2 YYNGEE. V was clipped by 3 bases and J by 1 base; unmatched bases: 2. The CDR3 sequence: CASSAGRGTDTQYF. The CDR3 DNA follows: TGTGCCAGCAGCGCGGGGAGGGGCACAGATACGCAGTATTTT.

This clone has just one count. CDR3 amino acids: CASSTTGRTEAFF. The CDR3 DNA reads TGTGCCAGCAGCACGACTGGAAGGACTGAAGCTTTCTTT. The chain joins TRBV6-5 to TRBJ1-1; D remains unclear. CDR1 is MNHEY and CDR2 is SVGAGI in the germline V gene. The CDR3 consists of 13 residues. V was clipped by 6 bases and J by 5 bases, with 13 bases between them.

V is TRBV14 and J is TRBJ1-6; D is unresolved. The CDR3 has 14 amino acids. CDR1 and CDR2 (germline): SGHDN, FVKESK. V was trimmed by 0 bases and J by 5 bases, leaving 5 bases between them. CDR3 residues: CASSQETDNSPLHF. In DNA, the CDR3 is TGTGCCAGCAGCCAAGAGACGGATAATTCACCCCTCCACTTT. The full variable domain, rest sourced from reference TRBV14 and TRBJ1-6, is EAGVTQFPSHSVIEKGQTVTLRCDPISGHDNLYWYRRVMGKEIKFLLHFVKESKQDESGMPNNRFLAERTGGTYSTLKVQPAELEDSGVYFCASSQETDNSPLHFGNGTRLTVT.